This T cell receptor beta chain was captured in a study of blood T cells in healthy people across ages. Overall study results and limits: A greater number of naive CD4+ cells and higher diversity distinguished long-lived donors from aged donors. Naive T cell percentage strongly correlated with TCR beta diversity.

Germline-derived CDR1 and CDR2 are MDHEN and SYDVKM. This CDR3 spans 16 amino acids. Trimming took 4 bases from V and 7 from J, leaving 23 bases between them. As for this clonotype: Its antigen is not identified.

A second 7 to 11 cycle PCR used barcoded and J-beta primers. TCRdb ran MiXCR on the 5' RACE reads and lists one entry per CDR3 protein. Of approximately 940,000 distinct CDR3 sequences in the sample, approximately 49% were seen once. This TCR derives from a man aged 25 to 40 in good health. The chain has TRBV28 and TRBJ2-7; D not resolved. What was sequenced was blood. CDR3 in amino acids: CASSSHWAWLGKEQYF. Written as DNA, the CDR3 is TGTGCCAGCAGTTCCCATTGGGCTTGGTTGGGGAAGGAGCAGTACTTC.